This T cell receptor beta chain was observed in a study of identical twins. The V end lost 4 bases, the J end lost 0 bases, and 13 bases lay between the germline ends. CDR3 size: 16 residues. Germline values: CDR1 SNHLY, CDR2 FYNNEI. Via MiXCR, TCRdb re-called the 5' RACE reads, giving one row per CDR3 protein. The profile shows around 550,000 distinct CDR3 sequences, nearly 15% of them singletons. The sample was also reused in another study, on yellow fever vaccine responses in identical twins.

Sequencing was performed on CD4+ T cells sorted from blood. This receptor was taken from a woman younger than 35 in good health. V is TRBV2 and J is TRBJ2-1; D possibly corresponds to TRBD1 (5 bases). CDR3 nucleotides: TGTGCCAGCAGTGTAGGGGCGCATCGCTCCTACAATGAGCAGTTCTTC. Protein product: CASSVGAHRSYNEQFF. The variable domain in full, completed from reference TRBV2 and TRBJ2-1, reads EPEVTQTPSHQVTQMGQEVILRCVPISNHLYFYWYRQILGQKVEFLVSFYNNEISEKSEIFDDQFSVERPDGSNFTLKIRSTKLEDSAMYFCASSVGAHRSYNEQFFGPGTRLTVL.